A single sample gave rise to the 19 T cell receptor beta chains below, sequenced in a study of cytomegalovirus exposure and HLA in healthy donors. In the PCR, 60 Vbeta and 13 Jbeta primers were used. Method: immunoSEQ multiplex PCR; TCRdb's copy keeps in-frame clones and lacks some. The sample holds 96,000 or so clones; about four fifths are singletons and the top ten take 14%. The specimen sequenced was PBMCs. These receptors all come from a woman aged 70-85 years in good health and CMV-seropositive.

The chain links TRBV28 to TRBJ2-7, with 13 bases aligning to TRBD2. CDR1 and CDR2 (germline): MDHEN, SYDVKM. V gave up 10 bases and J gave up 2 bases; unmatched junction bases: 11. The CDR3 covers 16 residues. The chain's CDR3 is CATLTQTSGRTYEQYF. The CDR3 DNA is TGTGCCACACTCACCCAGACTAGCGGGAGGACCTACGAGCAGTACTTC.

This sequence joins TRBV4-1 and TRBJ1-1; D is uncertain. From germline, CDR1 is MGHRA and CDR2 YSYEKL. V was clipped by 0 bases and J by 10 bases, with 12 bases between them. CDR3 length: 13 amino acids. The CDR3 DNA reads TGCGCCAGCAGCCAAGAGGCGGAGGCGGCAGCTTTCTTT. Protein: CASSQEAEAAAFF.

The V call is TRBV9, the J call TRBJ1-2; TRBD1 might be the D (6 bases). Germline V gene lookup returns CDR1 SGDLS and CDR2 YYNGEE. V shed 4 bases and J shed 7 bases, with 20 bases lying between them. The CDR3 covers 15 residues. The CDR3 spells CASSSDATGLGGYTF. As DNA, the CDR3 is TGTGCCAGCAGCTCCGACGCGACAGGACTGGGTGGCTACACCTTC.

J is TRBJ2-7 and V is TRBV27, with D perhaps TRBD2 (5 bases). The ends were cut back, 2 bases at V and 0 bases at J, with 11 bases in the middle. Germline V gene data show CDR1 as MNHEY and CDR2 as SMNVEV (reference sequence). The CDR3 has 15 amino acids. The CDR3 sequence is CASSLEEGASYEQYF. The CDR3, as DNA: TGTGCCAGCAGTTTAGAAGAGGGCGCCTCCTACGAGCAGTACTTC.

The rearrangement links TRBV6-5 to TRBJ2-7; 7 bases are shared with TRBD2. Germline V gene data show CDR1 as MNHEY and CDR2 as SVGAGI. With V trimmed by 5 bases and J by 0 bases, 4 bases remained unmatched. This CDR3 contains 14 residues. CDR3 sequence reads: CASSRLATSYEQYF. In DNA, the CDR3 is TGTGCCAGCAGTCGACTAGCCACCTCCTACGAGCAGTACTTC.

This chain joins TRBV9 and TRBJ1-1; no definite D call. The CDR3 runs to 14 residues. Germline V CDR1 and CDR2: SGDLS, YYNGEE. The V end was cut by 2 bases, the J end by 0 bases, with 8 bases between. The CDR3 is CASSVAGMNTEAFF. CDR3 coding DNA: TGTGCCAGCAGCGTTGCAGGAATGAACACTGAAGCTTTCTTT. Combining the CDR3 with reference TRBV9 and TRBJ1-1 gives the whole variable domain DSGVTQTPKHLITATGQRVTLRCSPRSGDLSVYWYQQSLDQGLQFLIQYYNGEERAKGNILERFSAQQFPDLHSELNLSSLELGDSALYFCASSVAGMNTEAFFGQGTRLTVV.

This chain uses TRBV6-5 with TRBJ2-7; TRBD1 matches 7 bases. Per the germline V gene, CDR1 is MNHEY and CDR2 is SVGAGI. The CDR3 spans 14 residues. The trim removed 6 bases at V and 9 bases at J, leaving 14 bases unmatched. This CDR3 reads CASSATGPYLGQYF. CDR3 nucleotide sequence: TGTGCCAGCAGCGCGACAGGGCCCTATCTGGGGCAGTACTTC.

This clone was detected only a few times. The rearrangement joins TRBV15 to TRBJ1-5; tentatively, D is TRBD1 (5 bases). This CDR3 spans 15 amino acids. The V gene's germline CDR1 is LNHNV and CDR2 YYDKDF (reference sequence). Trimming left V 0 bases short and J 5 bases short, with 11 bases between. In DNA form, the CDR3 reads TGTGCCACCAGCAGAGACCGGGGGGAGCATCAGCCCCAGCATTTT. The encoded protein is CATSRDRGEHQPQHF.

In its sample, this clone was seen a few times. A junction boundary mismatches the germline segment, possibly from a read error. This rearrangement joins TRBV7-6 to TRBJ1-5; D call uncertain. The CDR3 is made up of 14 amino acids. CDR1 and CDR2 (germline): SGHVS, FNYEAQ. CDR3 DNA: TGTGCCAGCAGCCTAGCTCCGAGCAATCAGCCCCAGCATTTT. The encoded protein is CASSLAPSNQPQHF.

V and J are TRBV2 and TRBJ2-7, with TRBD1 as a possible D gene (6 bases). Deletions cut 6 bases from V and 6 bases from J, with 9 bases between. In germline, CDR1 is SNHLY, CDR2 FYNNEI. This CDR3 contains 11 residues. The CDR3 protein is CASRQGLEQYF. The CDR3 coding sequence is TGTGCCAGCAGGCAGGGGCTCGAGCAGTACTTC.

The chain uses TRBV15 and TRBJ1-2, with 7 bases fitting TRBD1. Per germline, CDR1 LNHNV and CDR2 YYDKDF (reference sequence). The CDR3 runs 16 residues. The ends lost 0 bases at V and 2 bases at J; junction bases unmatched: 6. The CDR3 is CATSRDYPGGNYGYTF. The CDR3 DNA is TGTGCCACCAGCAGAGATTATCCAGGGGGGAACTATGGCTACACCTTC.

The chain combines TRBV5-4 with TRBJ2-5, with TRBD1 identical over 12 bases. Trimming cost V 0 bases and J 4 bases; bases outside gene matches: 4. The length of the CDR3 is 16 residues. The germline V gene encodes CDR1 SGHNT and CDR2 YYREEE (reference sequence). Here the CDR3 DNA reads TGTGCCAGCAGCTTGGCAGGGACAGGGGGCGCAGAGACCCAGTACTTC. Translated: CASSLAGTGGAETQYF.

CDR3 bases: TGTGCCAGCCGCACCGGCGGGACAGGGGGCTATGAGCAGTTCTTC. Translated, it gives CASRTGGTGGYEQFF. The V and J genes are TRBV7-2 and TRBJ2-1; 12 bases are shared with TRBD1. V gave up 8 bases and J gave up 8 bases; unmatched junction bases: 10. The CDR3 length is 15 residues. The germline V gene has CDR1 SGHTA and CDR2 FQGNSA.

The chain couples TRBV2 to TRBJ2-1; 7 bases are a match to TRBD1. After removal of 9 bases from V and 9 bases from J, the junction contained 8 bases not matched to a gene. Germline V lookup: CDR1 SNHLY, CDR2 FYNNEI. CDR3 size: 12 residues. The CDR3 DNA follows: TGTGCCAGTAAAAAACAGGGGTCTGAGCAGTTCTTC. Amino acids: CASKKQGSEQFF.

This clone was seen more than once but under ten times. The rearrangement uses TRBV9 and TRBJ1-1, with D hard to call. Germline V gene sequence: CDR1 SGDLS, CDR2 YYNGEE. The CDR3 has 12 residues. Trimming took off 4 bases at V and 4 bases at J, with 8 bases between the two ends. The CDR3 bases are TGTGCCAGCAGCCGGGCGGGCACTGAAGCTTTCTTT. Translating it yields CASSRAGTEAFF.

The CDR3 is CASSSEQGENIQYF. CDR3 DNA sequence: TGCGCCAGCAGCTCGGAACAGGGGGAAAACATTCAGTACTTC. The J gene is TRBJ2-4, the V gene TRBV5-1; TRBD1 matches 8 bases. Germline V gene lookup returns CDR1 SGHRS and CDR2 YFSETQ. Trimming cost V 3 bases and J 5 bases; bases outside gene matches: 4. The CDR3 runs to 14 residues.

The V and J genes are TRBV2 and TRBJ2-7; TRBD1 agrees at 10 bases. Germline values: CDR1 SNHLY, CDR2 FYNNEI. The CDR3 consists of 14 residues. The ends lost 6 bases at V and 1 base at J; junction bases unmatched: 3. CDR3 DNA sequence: TGTGCCAGCAGCCAGGGACAGGGGTCCTACGAGCAGTACTTC. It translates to CASSQGQGSYEQYF.

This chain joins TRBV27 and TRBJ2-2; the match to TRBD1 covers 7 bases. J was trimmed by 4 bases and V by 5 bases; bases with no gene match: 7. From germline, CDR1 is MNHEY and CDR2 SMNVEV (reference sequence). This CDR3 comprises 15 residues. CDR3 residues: CASSPTTGFTGELFF. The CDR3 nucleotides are TGTGCCAGCAGTCCAACGACAGGGTTCACCGGGGAGCTGTTTTTT.

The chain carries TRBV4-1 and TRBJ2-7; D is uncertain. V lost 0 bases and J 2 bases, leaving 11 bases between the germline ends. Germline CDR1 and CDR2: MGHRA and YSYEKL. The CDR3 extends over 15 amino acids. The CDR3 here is CASSQDNPAPYEQYF. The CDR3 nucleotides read TGCGCCAGCAGCCAAGATAATCCAGCGCCCTACGAGCAGTACTTC.